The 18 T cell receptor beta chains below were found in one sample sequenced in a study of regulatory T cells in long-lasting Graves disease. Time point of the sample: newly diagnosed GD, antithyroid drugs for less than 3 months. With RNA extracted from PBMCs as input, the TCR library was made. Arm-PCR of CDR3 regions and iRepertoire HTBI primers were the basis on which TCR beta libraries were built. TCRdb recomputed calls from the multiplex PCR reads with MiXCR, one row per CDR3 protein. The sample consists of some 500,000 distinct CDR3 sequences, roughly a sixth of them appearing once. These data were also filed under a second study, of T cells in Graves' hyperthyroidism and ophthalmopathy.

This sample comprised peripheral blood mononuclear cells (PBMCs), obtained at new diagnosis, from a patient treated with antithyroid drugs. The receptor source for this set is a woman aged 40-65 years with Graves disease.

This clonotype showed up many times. CDR3 nucleotides: TGTGCCAGCAGTTCGTCGGAGACTAGACAGGTGGAGTACTTC. This translates into CASSSSETRQVEYF. The chain recombines TRBV12-3 or TRBV12-4 with TRBJ2-7; the D gene could be TRBD1 or TRBD2 (6 bases each). Trimming took 4 bases from V and 11 from J, leaving 21 bases between them. The CDR3 runs 14 residues.

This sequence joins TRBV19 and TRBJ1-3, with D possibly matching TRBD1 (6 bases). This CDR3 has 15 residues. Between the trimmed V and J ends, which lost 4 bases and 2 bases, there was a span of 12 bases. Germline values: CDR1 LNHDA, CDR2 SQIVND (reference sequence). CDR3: CASSTATGTGNTIYF. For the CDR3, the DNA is TGTGCCAGTAGTACCGCCACAGGGACTGGAAACACCATATATTTT.

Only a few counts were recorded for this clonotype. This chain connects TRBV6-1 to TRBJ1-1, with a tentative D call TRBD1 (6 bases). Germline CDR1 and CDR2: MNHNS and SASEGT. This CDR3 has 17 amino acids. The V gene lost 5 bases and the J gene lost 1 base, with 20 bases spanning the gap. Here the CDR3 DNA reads TGTGCCAGCAGTCGATCGGGGGGGGGGCCGGAGAACACTGAAGCTTTCTTT. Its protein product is CASSRSGGGPENTEAFF.

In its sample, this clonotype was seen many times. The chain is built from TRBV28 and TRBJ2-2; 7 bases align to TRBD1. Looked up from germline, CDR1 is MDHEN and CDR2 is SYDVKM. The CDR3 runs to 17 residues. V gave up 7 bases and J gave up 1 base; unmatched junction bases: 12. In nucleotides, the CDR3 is TGTGCCAGCAATCATCATACAGGGGCGAAGAACACCGGGGAGCTGTTTTTT. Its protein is CASNHHTGAKNTGELFF.

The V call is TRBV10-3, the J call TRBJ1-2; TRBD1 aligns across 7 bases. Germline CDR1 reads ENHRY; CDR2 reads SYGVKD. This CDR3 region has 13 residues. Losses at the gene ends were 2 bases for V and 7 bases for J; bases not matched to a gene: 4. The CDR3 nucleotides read TGTGCCATCAGTGAGGGAGCAGGGGGTGGCTACACCTTC. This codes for CAISEGAGGGYTF.

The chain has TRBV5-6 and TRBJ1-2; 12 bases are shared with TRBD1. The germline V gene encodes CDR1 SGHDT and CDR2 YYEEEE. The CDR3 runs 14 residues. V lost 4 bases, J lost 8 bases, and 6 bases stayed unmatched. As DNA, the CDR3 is TGTGCCAGCAGCGATGGGACAGGGGGCGGAGGCTACACCTTC. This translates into CASSDGTGGGGYTF.

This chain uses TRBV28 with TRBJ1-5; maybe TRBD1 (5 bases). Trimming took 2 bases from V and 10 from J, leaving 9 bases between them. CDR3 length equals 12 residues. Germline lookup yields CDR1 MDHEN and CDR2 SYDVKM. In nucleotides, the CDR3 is TGTGCCAGCAGTTTAGGGACTTCCCCCCAGCATTTT. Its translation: CASSLGTSPQHF. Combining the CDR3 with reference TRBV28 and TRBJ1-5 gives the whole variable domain DVKVTQSSRYLVKRTGEKVFLECVQDMDHENMFWYRQDPGLGLRLIYFSYDVKMKEKGDIPEGYSVSREKKERFSLILESASTNQTSMYLCASSLGTSPQHFGDGTRLSIL.

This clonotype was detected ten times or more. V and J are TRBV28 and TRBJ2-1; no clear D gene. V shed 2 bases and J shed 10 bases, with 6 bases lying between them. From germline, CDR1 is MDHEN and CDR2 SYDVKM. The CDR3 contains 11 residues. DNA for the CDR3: TGTGCCAGCAGTTTAGATACAGAGCAGTTCTTC. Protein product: CASSLDTEQFF.

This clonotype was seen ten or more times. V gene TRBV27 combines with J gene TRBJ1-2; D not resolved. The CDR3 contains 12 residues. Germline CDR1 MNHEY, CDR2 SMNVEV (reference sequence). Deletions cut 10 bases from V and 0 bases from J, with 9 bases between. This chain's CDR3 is CATLHPNYGYTF. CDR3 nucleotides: TGTGCCACCCTACACCCTAACTATGGCTACACCTTC.

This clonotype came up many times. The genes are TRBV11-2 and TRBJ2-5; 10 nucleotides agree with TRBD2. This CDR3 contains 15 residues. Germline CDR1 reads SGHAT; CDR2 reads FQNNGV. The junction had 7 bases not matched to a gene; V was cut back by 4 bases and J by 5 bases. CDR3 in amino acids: CASSWKRGGGETQYF. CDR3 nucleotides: TGTGCCAGCAGCTGGAAGCGGGGGGGCGGTGAGACCCAGTACTTC.

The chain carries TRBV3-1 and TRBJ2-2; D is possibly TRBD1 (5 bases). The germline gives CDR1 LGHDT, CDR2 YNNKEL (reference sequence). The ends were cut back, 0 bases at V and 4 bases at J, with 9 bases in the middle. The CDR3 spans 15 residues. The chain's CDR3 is CASSQELGVTGELFF. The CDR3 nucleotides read TGTGCCAGCAGCCAAGAGCTAGGGGTCACCGGGGAGCTGTTTTTT.

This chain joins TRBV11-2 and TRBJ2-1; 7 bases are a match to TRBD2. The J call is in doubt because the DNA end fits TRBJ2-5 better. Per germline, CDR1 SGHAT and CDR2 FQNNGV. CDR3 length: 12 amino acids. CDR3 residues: CASSLDREAQYF. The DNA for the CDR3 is TGTGCCAGCAGCTTAGATCGGGAGGCCCAGTACTTC.

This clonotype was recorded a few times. The CDR3 loop reads CASSLSSSGDSPLHF. The CDR3 DNA reads TGTGCCAGCAGTTTATCCAGTTCTGGGGATTCACCCCTCCACTTT. The genes are TRBV27 and TRBJ1-6, with no clear D. CDR3 length equals 15 residues. Germline CDR1 reads MNHEY; CDR2 reads SMNVEV (reference sequence). Trimming stripped 0 bases from V and 8 bases from J, with 11 bases between.

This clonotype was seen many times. CDR3 coding DNA: TGTGCCAGCAGCCAAGGGGTAATTAGCGGGGTCCACAATGAGCAGTTCTTC. It translates to CASSQGVISGVHNEQFF. The gene calls are TRBV3-1 and TRBJ2-1, with 8 nucleotides matching TRBD2. Germline V gene sequence: CDR1 LGHDT, CDR2 YNNKEL (reference sequence). With V trimmed by 1 base and J by 5 bases, 10 bases remained unmatched. This CDR3 comprises 17 residues.

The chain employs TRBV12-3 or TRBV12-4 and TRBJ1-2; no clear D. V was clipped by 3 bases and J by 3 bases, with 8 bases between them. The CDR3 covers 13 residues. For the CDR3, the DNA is TGTGCCAGCAGTTTGTCGGTGGACTATGGCTACACCTTC. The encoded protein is CASSLSVDYGYTF.

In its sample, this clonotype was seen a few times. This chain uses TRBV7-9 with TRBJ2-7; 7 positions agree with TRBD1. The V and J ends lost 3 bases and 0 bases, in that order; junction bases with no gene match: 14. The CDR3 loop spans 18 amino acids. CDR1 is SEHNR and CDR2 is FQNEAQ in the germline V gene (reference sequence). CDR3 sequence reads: CASSFFPGQAMSSYEQYF. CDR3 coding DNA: TGTGCCAGCAGCTTTTTTCCCGGACAGGCGATGAGCTCCTACGAGCAGTACTTC.

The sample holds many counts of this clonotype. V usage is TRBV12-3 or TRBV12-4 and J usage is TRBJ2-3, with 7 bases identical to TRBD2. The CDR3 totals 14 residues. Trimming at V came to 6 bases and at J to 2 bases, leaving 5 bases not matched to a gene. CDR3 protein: CASRAGTNTDTQYF. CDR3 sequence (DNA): TGTGCCAGCAGAGCGGGGACTAACACAGATACGCAGTATTTT.

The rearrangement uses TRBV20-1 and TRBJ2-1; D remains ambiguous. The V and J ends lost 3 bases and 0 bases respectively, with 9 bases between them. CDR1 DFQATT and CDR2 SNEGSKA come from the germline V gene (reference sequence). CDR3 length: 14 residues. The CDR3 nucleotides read TGCAGTGCTAGCGGCGGTTTCTCCTACAATGAGCAGTTCTTC. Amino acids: CSASGGFSYNEQFF.